This T cell receptor beta chain emerged from a study of blood T cell repertoires in COVID-19. Germline loops: CDR1 SGHDT, CDR2 YYEEEE. V lost 3 bases and J lost 1; bases outside the gene matches: 3. The CDR3 totals 16 residues. Authors' processing steps: Using reference gene primer amplification, nucleated cell counts were estimated. Sequenced by immunoSEQ multiplex PCR; TCRdb stores in-frame clones only, minus some. V, J and clone size derive from that table, while D and trimming were established from the DNA sequence. The profile covers about 370,000 clones, with more than 70% appearing a single time and approximately 3% taken by the ten largest. With regard to this clone: The same CDR3 can be traced to other DNA sequences in this sample.

Sequencing was carried out using peripheral blood. The receptor's source is a woman in her thirties with COVID-19, enrolled during active disease. The genes are TRBV5-6 and TRBJ2-5, with 13 bases aligning to TRBD2. The CDR3: CASSSRLAGGQETQYF. CDR3 in DNA: TGTGCCAGCAGCTCCCGACTAGCGGGGGGCCAAGAGACCCAGTACTTC.